This TCR beta chain was recovered during a study of T cells in Graves' hyperthyroidism and ophthalmopathy. Overall study results and limits: Within blood appeared most thyroid clonotypes that had expanded above 0.001. A model built on 13 V-J features separated ophthalmopathy from stable hyperthyroidism.

This clonotype occurred many times. What it recognizes is unknown. Patients counted as stable if ophthalmopathy did not develop within 18 months. Researchers barred patients who had uncontrolled infection, other autoimmune disease, pregnancy or lactation. The source material, RNA transcripts, was used to amplify TCR beta CDR3 regions. The TCR CDR3 first-round RT-PCR relied on the HTBI primer set. MiXCR, applied by TCRdb to the multiplex PCR reads, yields one record per CDR3 protein. In the table there are about 290,000 distinct CDR3 sequences, roughly an eighth of which are singletons. CDR1 SGHTA and CDR2 FQGNSA come from the germline V gene. CDR3 length: 15 residues. Trimming shortened V by 1 base and J by 4 bases, and 13 bases separated the two germline ends.

Sequences were obtained from blood. The receptor was derived from a woman in her thirties or forties with Graves' hyperthyroidism. V gene TRBV7-2 combines with J gene TRBJ1-2, with a possible D match to TRBD1 (6 bases). CDR3 bases: TGTGCCAGCAGCTTAGGTGGGGGCCCTAGCTATGGCTACACCTTC. This gives the protein CASSLGGGPSYGYTF. The whole variable domain, remainder taken from reference TRBV7-2 and TRBJ1-2, is GAGVSQSPSNKVTEKGKDVELRCDPISGHTALYWYRQSLGQGLEFLIYFQGNSAPDKSGLPSDRFSAERTGGSVSTLTIQRTQQEDSAVYLCASSLGGGPSYGYTFGSGTRLTVV.